This TCR beta chain emerged from a study of OX40 agonist ivuxolimab in advanced cancers. Study summary: As their treatment, patients were administered ivuxolimab, an agonistic anti-OX40 (CD134) antibody. Allowance was made for prior anti-PD-1, anti-PD-L1 or anti-CTLA-4 therapy, and roughly 40% had some.

This clone appeared a single time. The CDR3 runs to 14 residues. Trimming at V came to 6 bases and at J to 6 bases, leaving 7 bases not matched to a gene. Germline V gene data show CDR1 as SNHLY and CDR2 as FYNNEI. Sequenced by immunoSEQ multiplex PCR; TCRdb stores in-frame clones only, minus some. Here the sample spans about 96,000 clones, less than 95% being singletons. Sequencing was performed on CD4+ or CD8+ T cells sorted from blood, taken in a trial of the OX40 agonist ivuxolimab. The chain couples TRBV2 to TRBJ2-1; 8 bases match TRBD2. The TCR was taken from an adult with an advanced solid tumor such as melanoma, head and neck, liver or kidney cancer. For the CDR3, the DNA is TGTGCCAGCAGAGAGGGACTAGTCGGCAATGAGCAGTTCTTC. Translation gives CASREGLVGNEQFF.